This section outlines one T cell receptor (beta chain) sequence together with its context. Its target is unknown. The data are from a study of monozygotic twins with inflammatory bowel disease. This CDR3 is built from 15 residues. Each of the TCR libraries took 3500 ng of total RNA. The unique tags termed UMIs, each holding a 6-nucleotide sample barcode, were added by means of template switching. TCRdb re-called the 5' RACE reads; every CDR3 protein appears as one record, without DNA. The sample totals 170,000 or so distinct CDR3 sequences. Study observations and caveats: Compared with healthy co-twins, IBD patients showed reduced TCRbeta repertoire diversity by inverse Simpson.

The receptor was derived from a human donor with ulcerative colitis or Crohn's disease, or a healthy co-twin of an affected twin (not recorded which). Sequenced sample: blood. V usage is TRBV12-3 or TRBV12-4 and J usage is TRBJ2-1; as DNA is missing, the TRBD1 call by TCRdb cannot be tested. CDR3 region: CASMGGGSSYNEQFF.